The 30 T cell receptor beta chains below were found in one sample sequenced in a study of cytomegalovirus exposure and HLA in healthy donors. In the PCR, 60 Vbeta and 13 Jbeta primers were used. The assay was immunoSEQ multiplex PCR, and TCRdb's table has in-frame clones only and misses some. The repertoire includes roughly 200,000 clones, around 88% of them detected once, and around 0.3% sits in the top ten. The material sequenced was PBMCs. These receptors were collected from a woman between 25 and 40 years old in good health and CMV-seronegative.

This chain connects TRBV21-1 to TRBJ1-4. TRBV21-1 is a listed pseudogene. The CDR3 contains 13 residues. The CDR3 protein is CAIAQRVNEKLFF. CDR3 coding DNA: TGTGCCATCGCTCAGAGGGTTAATGAAAAACTGTTTTTT.

J is TRBJ2-3 and V is TRBV6-6; D not resolved. Trimming took 8 bases from V and 1 from J, leaving 13 bases between them. The CDR3 extends over 14 amino acids. CDR1 is MNHNY, CDR2 SVGAGI, per germline (reference sequence). The CDR3 protein is CASGLYGGTDTQYF. For the CDR3, the DNA is TGTGCCAGCGGTTTGTATGGAGGCACAGATACGCAGTATTTT.

The genes are TRBV15 and TRBJ2-6, with D tentatively TRBD2 (5 bases). The CDR3 has 16 amino acids. The V end was cut by 1 base, the J end by 4 bases, with 11 bases between. In germline, CDR1 is LNHNV, CDR2 YYDKDF (reference sequence). CDR3 loop: CATSRGGMSGANVLTF. For the CDR3, the DNA is TGTGCCACCAGCAGAGGAGGGATGTCGGGGGCCAACGTCCTGACTTTC.

V is TRBV5-4 and J is TRBJ2-1; D is possibly TRBD2 (5 bases). V dropped 0 bases and J dropped 6 bases, with 10 bases sitting between them. CDR1 is SGHNT, CDR2 YYREEE, per germline (reference sequence). The CDR3 extends over 14 amino acids. The CDR3 loop is CASSLELVSNEQFF. The CDR3 DNA sequence: TGTGCCAGCAGCTTGGAACTAGTTTCCAATGAGCAGTTCTTC.

The V call is TRBV4-1, the J call TRBJ2-2; D unresolved. With 3 bases removed from V and 0 bases from J, the gap between germline ends came to 14 bases. The CDR3 extends over 17 amino acids. CDR1 and CDR2 from the germline V gene are MGHRA and YSYEKL. The CDR3 loop reads CASSQAPRTSNTGELFF. The CDR3 DNA sequence: TGCGCCAGCAGCCAGGCCCCCCGAACCTCGAACACCGGGGAGCTGTTTTTT.

The chain carries TRBV7-2 and TRBJ2-7; TRBD2 matches at 9 bases. Germline assignment: CDR1 SGHTA and CDR2 FQGNSA. J gave up 5 bases and V 4 bases, and 6 bases lay outside the gene matches. The CDR3 is 14 amino acids. CDR3 in DNA: TGTGCCAGCAGCTCCGGGACTAGCAACAACGAGCAGTACTTC. Translation gives CASSSGTSNNEQYF.

The rearrangement links TRBV5-1 to TRBJ1-4; weak D call: TRBD1 (6 bases). Germline loops: CDR1 SGHRS, CDR2 YFSETQ. V shed 0 bases and J shed 4 bases, with 13 bases lying between them. The CDR3 is made up of 16 amino acids. DNA of the CDR3: TGCGCCAGCAGCTTGGTCCCTGACAGGTTTAATGAAAAACTGTTTTTT. Protein product: CASSLVPDRFNEKLFF. The whole variable domain, remainder taken from reference TRBV5-1 and TRBJ1-4, is KAGVTQTPRYLIKTRGQQVTLSCSPISGHRSVSWYQQTPGQGLQFLFEYFSETQRNKGNFPGRFSGRQFSNSRSEMNVSTLELGDSALYLCASSLVPDRFNEKLFFGSGTQLSVL.

V is TRBV2 and J is TRBJ2-1, with 13 bases lining up with TRBD2. V shed 6 bases, J shed 0 bases, and the junction held 11 bases outside the gene matches. This CDR3 is 19 amino acids long. Germline V gene sequence: CDR1 SNHLY, CDR2 FYNNEI. The CDR3 nucleotides read TGTGCCAGCAGCCGGCTACTAGCGGGAGGGCCCAGCTCCTACAATGAGCAGTTCTTC. This translates into CASSRLLAGGPSSYNEQFF.

This chain connects TRBV5-4 to TRBJ2-3, with unresolved D. Germline CDR1 reads SGHNT; CDR2 reads YYREEE (reference sequence). The CDR3 has 13 amino acids. The V and J ends lost 2 bases and 5 bases respectively, with 9 bases between them. Written as DNA, the CDR3 is TGTGCCAGCAGCTTCCGCGGTGAAGATACGCAGTATTTT. Protein sequence: CASSFRGEDTQYF. The full variable domain, in which reference TRBV5-4 and TRBJ2-3 provide the parts outside the CDR3, is ETGVTQSPTHLIKTRGQQVTLRCSSQSGHNTVSWYQQALGQGPQFIFQYYREEENGRGNFPPRFSGLQFPNYSSELNVNALELDDSALYLCASSFRGEDTQYFGPGTRLTVL.

This clone was seen a single time. The chain is built from TRBV6-1 and TRBJ2-7; 10 bases map to TRBD2. The CDR3 spans 15 residues. J was trimmed by 2 bases and V by 4 bases; bases with no gene match: 5. Germline-derived CDR1 and CDR2 are MNHNS and SASEGT. CDR3 sequence: CASSGGLAGAYEQYF. CDR3 coding DNA: TGTGCCAGCAGTGGCGGGCTAGCGGGAGCCTACGAGCAGTACTTC.

The CDR3 DNA sequence: TGTGCCAGCAACCAATACAGGGGGAATCAGCCCCAGCATTTT. Protein sequence: CASNQYRGNQPQHF. The V and J genes are TRBV2 and TRBJ1-5; 8 nucleotides line up with TRBD1. Germline lookup yields CDR1 SNHLY and CDR2 FYNNEI. This CDR3 contains 14 residues. V dropped 7 bases and J dropped 4; count of bases not matched to a gene: 6.

This clone was counted only a few times. CDR3 DNA sequence: TGTGCCAGCAGGACCTACAGGGGTAGTGAGCAGTTCTTC. The encoded protein is CASRTYRGSEQFF. The chain carries TRBV6-5 and TRBJ2-1, with TRBD1 identical over 7 bases. Germline values: CDR1 MNHEY, CDR2 SVGAGI. J lost 9 bases, V lost 6 bases, and 8 bases had no gene match. The CDR3 extends over 13 amino acids.

A few counts support this clone. The chain combines TRBV7-2 with TRBJ1-4; 8 nucleotides align to TRBD1. The CDR3 is made up of 15 amino acids. V shed 4 bases and J 1 base; nucleotides not matched to a gene: 2. Germline V gene data show CDR1 as SGHTA and CDR2 as FQGNSA. As DNA, the CDR3 is TGTGCCAGCAGCTCTACAGGGGGAACTAATGAAAAACTGTTTTTT. Translating it yields CASSSTGGTNEKLFF. Full variable domain (rest looked up from reference TRBV7-2 and TRBJ1-4): GAGVSQSPSNKVTEKGKDVELRCDPISGHTALYWYRQSLGQGLEFLIYFQGNSAPDKSGLPSDRFSAERTGGSVSTLTIQRTQQEDSAVYLCASSSTGGTNEKLFFGSGTQLSVL.

V and J are TRBV5-1 and TRBJ1-4; D unresolved. Trimming removed 0 bases from V and 8 bases from J, with 17 bases in between. The CDR3 runs 16 residues. Germline V lookup: CDR1 SGHRS, CDR2 YFSETQ. Here the CDR3 DNA reads TGCGCCAGCAGCTTGGATTCTTCGGGATTTGGAGAAAAACTGTTTTTT. Translated: CASSLDSSGFGEKLFF. Variable domain in full (rest from reference TRBV5-1 and TRBJ1-4): KAGVTQTPRYLIKTRGQQVTLSCSPISGHRSVSWYQQTPGQGLQFLFEYFSETQRNKGNFPGRFSGRQFSNSRSEMNVSTLELGDSALYLCASSLDSSGFGEKLFFGSGTQLSVL.

The chain combines TRBV5-6 with TRBJ2-1, with 9 bases aligning to TRBD2. The germline V gene encodes CDR1 SGHDT and CDR2 YYEEEE. V dropped 0 bases and J dropped 10; count of bases not matched to a gene: 8. There are 15 residues in the CDR3. DNA of the CDR3: TGTGCCAGCAGCTTGGATGGTCGCGGGAGGGGAGAGCAGTTCTTC. Translation gives CASSLDGRGRGEQFF.

As for this clone: Other DNA sequences in this sample translate to the same CDR3. This chain connects TRBV5-1 to TRBJ2-5; 10 bases are a match to TRBD2. The CDR3 extends over 14 amino acids. Trimming at V came to 2 bases and at J to 4 bases, leaving 2 bases not matched to a gene. The germline V gene has CDR1 SGHRS and CDR2 YFSETQ. The CDR3 sequence is CASSLAGGGETQYF. CDR3 nucleotide sequence: TGCGCCAGCAGCTTAGCGGGAGGGGGAGAGACCCAGTACTTC.

The sample holds one count of this clone. The V call is TRBV19, the J call TRBJ2-2; 8 bases are shared with TRBD2. Germline V lookup: CDR1 LNHDA, CDR2 SQIVND (reference sequence). The CDR3 is 15 amino acids. After removal of 7 bases from V and 1 base from J, the junction contained 5 bases not matched to a gene. CDR3 bases: TGTGCCAGTACCCCCCGGGGGGGGAACACCGGGGAGCTGTTTTTT. Translating gives CASTPRGGNTGELFF. Complete variable domain (other parts from reference TRBV19 and TRBJ2-2): DGGITQSPKYLFRKEGQNVTLSCEQNLNHDAMYWYRQDPGQGLRLIYYSQIVNDFQKGDIAEGYSVSREKKESFPLTVTSAQKNPTAFYLCASTPRGGNTGELFFGEGSRLTVL.

The chain has TRBV28 and TRBJ1-1, with 9 bases identical to TRBD1. V dropped 8 bases and J dropped 5; count of bases not matched to a gene: 3. The V gene's germline CDR1 is MDHEN and CDR2 SYDVKM. The CDR3 runs to 12 residues. DNA for the CDR3: TGTGCCAGCCTGGACAGGGGAACTGAAGCTTTCTTT. It is translated as CASLDRGTEAFF.

V usage is TRBV29-1 and J usage is TRBJ2-3, with D possibly being TRBD2 (5 bases). Per the germline V gene, CDR1 is SQVTM and CDR2 is ANQGSEA. This CDR3 region has 14 residues. V lost 4 bases to trimming and J lost 6 bases, with 17 bases between them. The chain's CDR3 is CSVGRTVRGDTQYF. Written as DNA, the CDR3 is TGCAGCGTTGGGAGGACTGTCCGAGGGGATACGCAGTATTTT.

The chain uses TRBV18 and TRBJ1-5; TRBD1 matches at 9 bases. Trimming at V came to 5 bases and at J to 0 bases, leaving 2 bases not matched to a gene. Germline V gives CDR1 KGHSH, CDR2 LQKENI. This CDR3 has 15 residues. Written as DNA, the CDR3 is TGTGCCAGCTCATCGACAGGGGGTAGCAATCAGCCCCAGCATTTT. Residues: CASSSTGGSNQPQHF.

The chain carries TRBV11-2 and TRBJ2-7, with 9 bases that match TRBD2. The V segment lost 7 bases and the J segment 5 bases; nucleotides outside the gene matches: 15. The CDR3 has 16 amino acids. Per the germline V gene, CDR1 is SGHAT and CDR2 is FQNNGV. The CDR3 here is CASTARGGRGIHEQYF. As DNA, the CDR3 is TGTGCCAGCACCGCCAGGGGCGGGAGGGGAATCCACGAGCAGTACTTC.

The rearrangement joins TRBV13 to TRBJ1-3; D not certain. The germline gives CDR1 PRHDT, CDR2 FYEKMQ (reference sequence). V lost 5 bases to trimming and J lost 4 bases, with 12 bases between them. The CDR3 totals 14 residues. CDR3 amino acids: CASSPARQGNTIYF. The CDR3 DNA reads TGTGCCAGCAGCCCCGCCAGGCAGGGAAACACCATATATTTT.

The rearrangement uses TRBV18 and TRBJ2-7; D is possibly TRBD1 (6 bases). The germline V gene has CDR1 KGHSH and CDR2 LQKENI. The CDR3 extends over 15 amino acids. V gave up 2 bases and J gave up 3 bases, with 14 bases separating them. The CDR3 nucleotides read TGTGCCAGCTCACCAGTGGACAGAAGGGGCTACGAGCAGTACTTC. Its protein product is CASSPVDRRGYEQYF.

The chain carries TRBV27 and TRBJ1-2; 7 nucleotides agree with TRBD1. The V gene end was trimmed by 6 bases and the J gene end by 9 bases; junction bases not matched to a gene: 4. Germline loops: CDR1 MNHEY, CDR2 SMNVEV (reference sequence). The CDR3 is 11 amino acids. The CDR3 region is CASRKQGSYTF. DNA for the CDR3: TGTGCCAGCAGAAAACAGGGGAGCTACACCTTC.

The chain uses TRBV29-1 and TRBJ2-1; 8 bases line up with TRBD2. This CDR3 has 14 amino acids. The germline V gene encodes CDR1 SQVTM and CDR2 ANQGSEA. With V trimmed by 3 bases and J by 7 bases, 8 bases remained unmatched. The CDR3 bases are TGCAGCGTTGATATAGCGGGGTATGGGAATGAGCAGTTCTTC. Amino acid sequence: CSVDIAGYGNEQFF.

The chain couples TRBV6-5 to TRBJ2-1; 9 nucleotides line up with TRBD2. Germline assignment: CDR1 MNHEY and CDR2 SVGAGI. The V segment lost 7 bases and the J segment 9 bases; nucleotides outside the gene matches: 4. The CDR3 is 12 residues long. The CDR3 loop reads CASKREVGEQFF. CDR3 bases: TGTGCCAGCAAGCGGGAGGTGGGTGAGCAGTTCTTC.

The CDR3: CASTQTTGGWETQYF. The CDR3 DNA reads as TGTGCCAGCACCCAAACGACAGGGGGCTGGGAGACCCAGTACTTC. This chain joins TRBV28 and TRBJ2-5; 10 bases agree with TRBD1. V was clipped by 7 bases and J by 5 bases; unmatched bases: 10. Germline assignment: CDR1 MDHEN and CDR2 SYDVKM. The CDR3 is made up of 15 amino acids.

The rearrangement joins TRBV4-2 to TRBJ1-5; D may be TRBD1 (6 bases). The V end was cut by 1 base, the J end by 3 bases, with 10 bases between. The length of the CDR3 is 15 residues. Per germline, CDR1 LGHNA and CDR2 YNFKEQ. CDR3 in DNA: TGTGCCAGCAGCCAAGTGGCAGGGGTCAATCAGCCCCAGCATTTT. The encoded protein is CASSQVAGVNQPQHF.

The chain has TRBV19 and TRBJ2-2, with 7 bases aligning to TRBD2. This CDR3 is built from 15 residues. Germline V gene data show CDR1 as LNHDA and CDR2 as SQIVND (reference sequence). J was trimmed by 8 bases and V by 3 bases; bases with no gene match: 9. The CDR3 loop reads CASSIIPTGGGELFF. In DNA, the CDR3 is TGTGCCAGTAGTATTATCCCCACGGGAGGAGGGGAGCTGTTTTTT.

The rearrangement joins TRBV5-1 to TRBJ2-5; 9 bases map to TRBD2. The CDR3 extends over 15 amino acids. The V gene end was trimmed by 0 bases and the J gene end by 5 bases; junction bases not matched to a gene: 5. Per the germline V gene, CDR1 is SGHRS and CDR2 is YFSETQ. This CDR3 is CASSLVGGGAETQYF. CDR3 nucleotides: TGCGCCAGCAGCTTGGTCGGCGGGGGGGCGGAGACCCAGTACTTC.